This T cell receptor (beta chain) emerged from a study of blood T cell repertoires in COVID-19. Study-level background: From the United States, Italy and Spain came samples of acute and convalescent COVID-19.

There are 15 residues in the CDR3. V lost 0 bases and J lost 4; bases outside the gene matches: 3. CDR1 and CDR2 (germline): SGDLS, YYNGEE. This clone was found a few times. Assay: immunoSEQ multiplex PCR; the TCRdb copy retains only in-frame clones and omits some. The sample lists about 270,000 clones; around nine tenths were seen once. The sequenced sample was peripheral blood. The V and J genes are TRBV9 and TRBJ2-2; 7 nucleotides match TRBD1. The receptor's source is a man aged 35 to 55 with active or convalescent COVID-19. The CDR3 sequence: CASSVEEGATGELFF. The CDR3 coding sequence is TGTGCCAGCAGCGTAGAAGAGGGGGCCACCGGGGAGCTGTTTTTT.